Shown below are 32 T cell receptor beta chains from a single sample sequenced in a study of T cell responses to AZD1222 COVID-19 vaccine. TCRdb keeps only in-frame clones here, not all; method: immunoSEQ multiplex PCR. The table shows some 250,000 clones, with approximately 94% occurring only once. The sample in question was peripheral blood, obtained 28 days after the second AZD1222 dose. These receptors came from an adult who received the AZD1222 COVID-19 vaccine.

This chain links TRBV7-8 with TRBJ2-7; D is unclear. Germline V lookup: CDR1 SGHVS, CDR2 FQNEAQ. The V end lost 1 base, the J end lost 4 bases, and 11 bases lay between the germline ends. The CDR3 contains 14 residues. Here the CDR3 reads CASSLGGRIYEQYF. The CDR3, as DNA: TGTGCCAGCAGCTTAGGTGGTCGAATTTACGAGCAGTACTTC.

The chain employs TRBV7-9 and TRBJ2-7; D is possibly TRBD2 (7 bases). Germline-derived CDR1 and CDR2 are SEHNR and FQNEAQ (reference sequence). V lost 1 base and J lost 9, with 13 bases in between. The CDR3 covers 13 residues. The CDR3 loop reads CASSLGAGAGQYF. The CDR3, as DNA: TGTGCCAGCAGCTTAGGGGCGGGGGCAGGGCAGTACTTC.

The rearrangement joins TRBV7-2 to TRBJ2-3, with TRBD2 matching 9 bases. The CDR3 covers 13 residues. The germline V gene encodes CDR1 SGHTA and CDR2 FQGNSA. V shed 4 bases, J shed 6 bases, and the junction held 2 bases outside the gene matches. CDR3 bases: TGTGCCAGCAGCTCAGCGGGAGGTGATACGCAGTATTTT. Translated: CASSSAGGDTQYF.

CDR3 sequence: CAIMASGSSGANVLTF. The CDR3 nucleotides read TGTGCCATCATGGCTAGCGGGAGTTCTGGGGCCAACGTCCTGACTTTC. The V and J genes are TRBV10-3 and TRBJ2-6; 10 nucleotides line up with TRBD2. After removal of 7 bases from V and 1 base from J, the junction contained 4 bases not matched to a gene. Germline-derived CDR1 and CDR2 are ENHRY and SYGVKD. The length of the CDR3 is 16 residues.

V and J are TRBV28 and TRBJ1-1; 8 bases map to TRBD1. Germline loops: CDR1 MDHEN, CDR2 SYDVKM. The junction had 8 bases not matched to a gene; V was cut back by 3 bases and J by 8 bases. The CDR3 spans 14 residues. CDR3 sequence: CASSFQGADREAFF. The CDR3, as DNA: TGTGCCAGCAGTTTCCAGGGGGCGGATCGGGAAGCTTTCTTT.

V is TRBV7-2 and J is TRBJ2-7; 11 bases are shared with TRBD2. Trimming removed 5 bases from V and 8 bases from J; junction bases left unmatched: 11. The V gene's germline CDR1 is SGHTA and CDR2 FQGNSA. The CDR3 has 15 residues. The CDR3 spells CASSPVAGGSSQQYF. The CDR3 DNA reads TGTGCCAGCAGCCCGGTAGCGGGAGGGTCCTCCCAGCAGTACTTC. The whole variable domain, remainder taken from reference TRBV7-2 and TRBJ2-7, is GAGVSQSPSNKVTEKGKDVELRCDPISGHTALYWYRQSLGQGLEFLIYFQGNSAPDKSGLPSDRFSAERTGGSVSTLTIQRTQQEDSAVYLCASSPVAGGSSQQYFGPGTRLTVT.

The V call is TRBV2, the J call TRBJ2-7; weak D call: TRBD1 (5 bases). The CDR3 consists of 12 residues. V shed 6 bases and J shed 1 base, with 7 bases lying between them. Germline CDR1 reads SNHLY; CDR2 reads FYNNEI. The CDR3 sequence is CASRQESYEQYF. CDR3 DNA: TGTGCCAGCAGACAGGAGTCCTACGAGCAGTACTTC.

Turning to this clone: Other nucleotide sequences from this sample produce the same CDR3. V gene TRBV9 combines with J gene TRBJ2-7, with 8 bases identical to TRBD1. Germline V gives CDR1 SGDLS, CDR2 YYNGEE. Losses at the gene ends were 0 bases for V and 2 bases for J; bases not matched to a gene: 1. This CDR3 region has 14 residues. The DNA for the CDR3 is TGTGCCAGCAGCGTAGGGACAGGGACCTACGAGCAGTACTTC. Its translation is CASSVGTGTYEQYF.

A single count supports this clone. This chain connects TRBV7-2 to TRBJ2-3, with 9 bases lining up with TRBD1. The length of the CDR3 is 14 residues. Germline V gene sequence: CDR1 SGHTA, CDR2 FQGNSA. The J segment lost 7 bases and the V segment lost 5 bases, leaving 7 bases of the junction unmatched. The CDR3 spells CASSPGQGRHTQYF. The CDR3, as DNA: TGTGCCAGCAGCCCCGGACAGGGGAGACATACGCAGTATTTT.

The chain is built from TRBV19 and TRBJ1-3; D might be TRBD1 (5 bases). CDR1 and CDR2 from the germline V gene are LNHDA and SQIVND (reference sequence). The CDR3 length is 14 residues. Trimming removed 8 bases at V and 0 bases at J, with 11 bases between. The CDR3 DNA reads as TGTGCCAGTTCCGACAGTCACTCTGGAAACACCATATATTTT. It is translated as CASSDSHSGNTIYF. Complete variable domain (other parts from reference TRBV19 and TRBJ1-3): DGGITQSPKYLFRKEGQNVTLSCEQNLNHDAMYWYRQDPGQGLRLIYYSQIVNDFQKGDIAEGYSVSREKKESFPLTVTSAQKNPTAFYLCASSDSHSGNTIYFGEGSWLTVV.

The rearrangement uses TRBV10-3 and TRBJ1-2, with 7 bases lining up with TRBD1. V shed 4 bases and J 5 bases; nucleotides not matched to a gene: 7. Germline V gene data show CDR1 as ENHRY and CDR2 as SYGVKD. CDR3 length: 14 amino acids. CDR3 sequence reads: CAISGGTDTYGYTF. Here the CDR3 DNA reads TGTGCCATCAGTGGGGGGACAGATACTTATGGCTACACCTTC.

In regard to this clone: Relative to the germline gene, one junction end is altered; a read error may explain this. The chain employs TRBV14 and TRBJ1-6; D gene unclear. Germline CDR1 and CDR2: SGHDN and FVKESK. The CDR3 length is 15 residues. CDR3 amino acids: CASSQANSYYSPLHF. The CDR3 coding sequence is TGTGCCAGCAGCCAAGCTAACAGCTATTATTCACCCCTCCACTTT. Full variable domain (rest looked up from reference TRBV14 and TRBJ1-6): EAGVTQFPSHSVIEKGQTVTLRCDPISGHDNLYWYRRVMGKEIKFLLHFVKESKQDESGMPNNRFLAERTGGTYSTLKVQPAELEDSGVYFCASSQANSYYSPLHFGNGTRLTVT.

For this clone: Additional DNA sequences in this sample encode the identical CDR3. This chain joins TRBV28 and TRBJ1-2; possibly TRBD1 for D (6 bases). Looked up from germline, CDR1 is MDHEN and CDR2 is SYDVKM. Trimming stripped 9 bases from V and 8 bases from J, with 19 bases between. The CDR3 contains 13 residues. DNA of the CDR3: TGTGCCAGTAGGTTCACGGGGGCTGGAGGCTACACCTTC. Encoded protein: CASRFTGAGGYTF.

The chain recombines TRBV15 with TRBJ2-3, with 8 bases that match TRBD2. This CDR3 is built from 17 residues. The germline gives CDR1 LNHNV, CDR2 YYDKDF (reference sequence). V was pared by 0 bases and J by 5 bases, with 10 bases of the junction left unmatched. The CDR3 region is CATSRDPSGSSGDTQYF. The CDR3 DNA reads as TGTGCCACCAGCAGAGATCCCAGCGGGAGTTCTGGAGATACGCAGTATTTT.

V and J are TRBV5-1 and TRBJ2-7; D is possibly TRBD2 (6 bases). Per the germline V gene, CDR1 is SGHRS and CDR2 is YFSETQ. The CDR3 contains 13 residues. The V and J ends lost 6 bases and 1 base respectively, with 11 bases between them. The CDR3 spells CASNRDLSYEQYF. In DNA, the CDR3 is TGCGCCAGCAACCGGGACTTGTCCTACGAGCAGTACTTC.

The V call is TRBV4-3, the J call TRBJ2-2, with D maybe TRBD2 (5 bases). Trimming pared 1 base from V and 4 bases from J, leaving 13 bases between. The CDR3 loop spans 16 amino acids. CDR1 and CDR2 (germline): LGHNA, YSLEER. The CDR3 reads CASSQGAGPLTGELFF. The DNA of the CDR3 is TGCGCCAGCAGCCAAGGGGCGGGCCCCCTCACCGGGGAGCTGTTTTTT.

This chain uses TRBV28 with TRBJ2-7, with 7 positions matching TRBD1. The CDR3 extends over 15 amino acids. Germline V gene sequence: CDR1 MDHEN, CDR2 SYDVKM. V lost 6 bases and J lost 0; bases outside the gene matches: 8. The CDR3 bases are TGTGCCAGCAGGCCCGCGACAGGGATCTCCTACGAGCAGTACTTC. Translating gives CASRPATGISYEQYF.

The V call is TRBV7-9, the J call TRBJ2-3, with TRBD2 identical over 7 bases. The CDR3 is 15 residues long. CDR1 SEHNR and CDR2 FQNEAQ come from the germline V gene (reference sequence). Trimming at V came to 1 base and at J to 5 bases, leaving 6 bases not matched to a gene. In nucleotides, the CDR3 is TGTGCCAGCAGCTTAGGTTCGGGAGGCGTAGATACGCAGTATTTT. Translating it yields CASSLGSGGVDTQYF. Full variable domain (rest looked up from reference TRBV7-9 and TRBJ2-3): DTGVSQNPRHKITKRGQNVTFRCDPISEHNRLYWYRQTLGQGPEFLTYFQNEAQLEKSRLLSDRFSAERPKGSFSTLEIQRTEQGDSAMYLCASSLGSGGVDTQYFGPGTRLTVL.

V and J are TRBV28 and TRBJ2-1; 9 nucleotides agree with TRBD1. CDR3 length: 15 amino acids. With 5 bases clipped from V and 5 bases from J, the junction kept 7 bases outside the gene matches. The germline V gene encodes CDR1 MDHEN and CDR2 SYDVKM. The CDR3 bases are TGTGCCAGCAGTCCCAGGACAGGGGTCCACAATGAGCAGTTCTTC. Translating it yields CASSPRTGVHNEQFF.

V gene TRBV18 combines with J gene TRBJ2-7; D is perhaps TRBD1 or TRBD2 (5 bases each). Germline CDR1 is KGHSH and CDR2 is LQKENI. V lost 6 bases and J 3 bases, leaving 15 bases between the germline ends. The CDR3 is 14 amino acids. DNA for the CDR3: TGTGCCAGCTCCGGGACGGTGAACTTCTACGAGCAGTACTTC. It specifies CASSGTVNFYEQYF.

The chain has TRBV6-1 and TRBJ2-7, with D possibly being TRBD2 (5 bases). V lost 1 base to trimming and J lost 2 bases, with 9 bases between them. Per the germline V gene, CDR1 is MNHNS and CDR2 is SASEGT. The CDR3 sequence is 14 residues long. Here the CDR3 DNA reads TGTGCCAGCAGTGAAGAAGGAGGAACCTACGAGCAGTACTTC. This gives the protein CASSEEGGTYEQYF.

The V call is TRBV4-1, the J call TRBJ1-5; the match to TRBD1 covers 7 bases. The length of the CDR3 is 14 residues. Trimming took 2 bases from V and 4 from J; bases not matched to a gene: 2. CDR1 MGHRA and CDR2 YSYEKL come from the germline V gene. CDR3 DNA: TGCGCCAGCAGCCAACCGGGACAGAATCAGCCCCAGCATTTT. This encodes CASSQPGQNQPQHF.

This rearrangement joins TRBV4-3 to TRBJ1-4; TRBD1 is a possible D gene (6 bases). CDR3 length: 16 amino acids. Deletions cut 4 bases from V and 8 bases from J, with 20 bases between. Germline-derived CDR1 and CDR2 are LGHNA and YSLEER. In DNA, the CDR3 is TGCGCCAGCAGCCCGCGGCACGACAGGATTCTGGAAAAACTGTTTTTT. Protein: CASSPRHDRILEKLFF.

The V call is TRBV7-2, the J call TRBJ2-5, with D perhaps matching TRBD1 or TRBD2 (6 bases each). The CDR3 has 14 amino acids. V shed 6 bases and J shed 5 bases, with 16 bases lying between them. Germline CDR1 reads SGHTA; CDR2 reads FQGNSA. This CDR3 is CASSPGQGRETQYF. DNA for the CDR3: TGTGCCAGCAGTCCAGGTCAGGGGAGGGAGACCCAGTACTTC.

The V call is TRBV28, the J call TRBJ1-2; D gene unclear. The V gene lost 10 bases and the J gene lost 4 bases, with 13 bases spanning the gap. CDR1 is MDHEN, CDR2 SYDVKM, per germline. There are 12 residues in the CDR3. The CDR3 loop is CATRPRAYGYTF. The CDR3 DNA reads as TGTGCCACCCGTCCAAGGGCCTATGGCTACACCTTC.

The chain has TRBV5-1 and TRBJ1-1; TRBD1 agrees at 8 bases. Germline loops: CDR1 SGHRS, CDR2 YFSETQ. There are 13 residues in the CDR3. V lost 7 bases to trimming and J lost 1 base; unmatched junction nucleotides: 3. CDR3 in DNA: TGCGCCAGCCGGACAGGGCGGAACACTGAAGCTTTCTTT. This codes for CASRTGRNTEAFF.

CDR3 in DNA: TGTGCCAGCAGTTTAAGGGGGGCGCCGGGCTACACCTTC. Residues: CASSLRGAPGYTF. The V gene is TRBV27, the J gene TRBJ1-2, with a possible D match to TRBD1 (6 bases). The V and J ends lost 2 bases and 8 bases respectively, with 12 bases between them. Looked up from germline, CDR1 is MNHEY and CDR2 is SMNVEV (reference sequence). CDR3 length: 13 residues.

The chain joins TRBV7-6 to TRBJ2-7; TRBD1 matches at 9 bases. With V trimmed by 5 bases and J by 7 bases, 9 bases remained unmatched. The length of the CDR3 is 14 residues. Germline V gives CDR1 SGHVS, CDR2 FNYEAQ. CDR3 sequence: CASSARDREREQYF. The DNA for the CDR3 is TGTGCCAGCAGCGCCCGGGACAGGGAGAGAGAGCAGTACTTC.

The gene calls are TRBV12-3 or TRBV12-4 and TRBJ1-1; no clear D gene. The CDR3 covers 12 residues. Trimming left V 4 bases short and J 8 bases short, with 11 bases between. CDR3 in amino acids: CASSSAPREAFF. CDR3 nucleotides: TGTGCCAGCAGTTCAGCCCCAAGGGAAGCTTTCTTT.

The genes are TRBV7-2 and TRBJ1-5, with 7 bases that match TRBD1. CDR1 SGHTA and CDR2 FQGNSA come from the germline V gene. Unmatched junction bases numbered 4, after V lost 2 bases and J lost 0 bases. The length of the CDR3 is 16 residues. In nucleotides, the CDR3 is TGTGCCAGCAGCTTAAAGGGGGCGCATAGCAATCAGCCCCAGCATTTT. Protein product: CASSLKGAHSNQPQHF.

The chain recombines TRBV6-5 with TRBJ2-5; D might be TRBD1 (5 bases). CDR3 length: 16 amino acids. In germline, CDR1 is MNHEY, CDR2 SVGAGI. Trimming took 0 bases from V and 4 from J, leaving 15 bases between them. The DNA for the CDR3 is TGTGCCAGCAGTTACTCGGCGAGACAAAGGGGAGAGACCCAGTACTTC. Protein product: CASSYSARQRGETQYF.

This rearrangement joins TRBV6-5 to TRBJ1-3; possibly TRBD1 for D (5 bases). The CDR3 is 15 residues long. Germline V gene data show CDR1 as MNHEY and CDR2 as SVGAGI. Trimming left V 7 bases short and J 0 bases short, with 13 bases between. The CDR3 nucleotides are TGTGCCAGCACCCCCGGGGGGAGCTCTGGAAACACCATATATTTT. Translated, it gives CASTPGGSSGNTIYF.